Listed below are T cell receptor beta chains from one sample, sequenced in a study of shared clonotypes between healthy human individuals. Generated by immunoSEQ multiplex PCR, the TCRdb table keeps only in-frame clones and is missing some. The repertoire holds under 600,000 clones, with roughly four fifths as singletons. Sequencing was done on a sample of PBMCs. Receptors originate from a woman aged 40 to 49 in good health. Some clones in this sample may be carry-over from other donors' samples. The CDR3 runs from the conserved cysteine through the conserved F or W. A D gene is named only where the DNA matches it firmly. Rows give clone size only sometimes, using once, few, many, or a class for an expanded clone.

V gene	clone size	J gene	D gene	CDR3 protein	CDR3 DNA
TRBV7-3	.	TRBJ2-1	TRBD2	CASRTGLAYNEQFF	TGTGCCAGCAGGACTGGACTAGCGTACAATGAGCAGTTCTTC
TRBV10-3	.	TRBJ2-5	.	CAIGGGRETQYF	TGTGCCATCGGTGGGGGGCGAGAGACCCAGTACTTC
TRBV28	few	TRBJ2-7	.	CASSPIRLVGGEQYF	TGTGCCAGCAGTCCCATTCGACTAGTAGGGGGCGAGCAGTACTTC
TRBV4-2	.	TRBJ1-5	.	CASSQDRRQPQHF	TGTGCCAGCAGCCAAGATCGGCGTCAGCCCCAGCATTTT
TRBV6-5	.	TRBJ2-7	TRBD2	CASSYQGLAGHEQYF	TGTGCCAGCAGTTACCAGGGACTAGCGGGTCACGAGCAGTACTTC
TRBV6-4	.	TRBJ2-3	TRBD2	CASSDSLAGADTQYF	TGTGCCAGCAGTGACTCGCTAGCGGGAGCAGATACGCAGTATTTT
TRBV4-3	.	TRBJ2-2	TRBD1	CASSQDMTGPGELFF	TGCGCCAGCAGCCAAGATATGACAGGGCCCGGGGAGCTGTTTTTT
TRBV30	once	TRBJ2-2	TRBD1	CAWNRGVSGELFF	TGTGCCTGGAACAGGGGCGTGAGTGGGGAGCTGTTTTTT
TRBV28	.	TRBJ1-4	TRBD1	CASSLGLGDTGGYEKLFF	TGTGCCAGCAGTTTAGGTCTTGGGGACACAGGGGGCTATGAAAAACTGTTTTTT
TRBV7-3	once	TRBJ2-3	TRBD2	CASSLMGLAGTDTQYF	TGTGCCAGCAGCTTAATGGGACTAGCTGGTACAGATACGCAGTATTTT
TRBV7-3	.	TRBJ1-1	.	CASSFRANTEAFF	TGTGCCAGCAGCTTCCGAGCGAACACTGAAGCTTTCTTT
TRBV27	.	TRBJ2-7	.	CASSLSRGGEQYF	TGTGCCAGCAGTTTATCCAGGGGTGGGGAGCAGTACTTC
TRBV18	.	TRBJ2-1	.	CASSPKSIGEQFF	TGTGCCAGCTCACCAAAGTCTATTGGTGAGCAGTTCTTC
TRBV28	many	TRBJ2-4	TRBD2	CASSFGGNRAKNIQYF	TGTGCCAGCAGTTTCGGGGGGAATAGAGCCAAAAACATTCAGTACTTC
TRBV28	.	TRBJ2-1	TRBD2	CASSSPAGGKDNEQFF	TGTGCCAGCAGTTCGCCAGCGGGAGGAAAGGACAATGAGCAGTTCTTC
TRBV11-2	.	TRBJ2-7	.	CASSLDSAGFSYEQYF	TGTGCCAGCAGCTTAGACTCGGCAGGGTTCTCCTACGAGCAGTACTTC
TRBV6-6	.	TRBJ2-3	.	CASSTRGPPSTDTQYF	TGTGCCAGCAGTACCCGGGGTCCCCCTAGCACAGATACGCAGTATTTT
TRBV30	.	TRBJ1-2	.	CAWRETDYYGYTF	TGTGCCTGGAGAGAGACGGATTACTATGGCTACACCTTC
TRBV30	.	TRBJ2-7	TRBD1	CAWGRGQGAHEQYF	TGTGCCTGGGGCCGTGGACAGGGGGCCCACGAGCAGTACTTC
TRBV28	.	TRBJ1-1	.	CASSFFTEAFF	TGTGCCAGCAGTTTCTTCACTGAGGCTTTCTTT
TRBV7-2	.	TRBJ2-2	.	CASSEGNALNTGELFF	TGTGCCAGCAGCGAGGGAAACGCGCTGAACACCGGGGAGCTGTTTTTT
TRBV4-1	many	TRBJ1-2	.	CASSQDSPTGYTF	TGCGCCAGCAGCCAAGATTCCCCGACTGGCTACACCTTC
TRBV9	few	TRBJ1-4	.	CASSVSGNNEKLFF	TGTGCCAGCAGCGTATCAGGGAACAATGAAAAACTGTTTTTT
TRBV20-1	.	TRBJ2-3	.	CSAPWGDTQYF	TGCAGTGCCCCCTGGGGGGATACGCAGTATTTT
TRBV6-6	.	TRBJ1-2	.	CASSTEYGYTF	TGTGCCAGCAGTACAGAGTATGGCTACACCTTC
TRBV9	.	TRBJ1-1	.	CASSVGGVNTEAFF	TGTGCCAGCAGCGTAGGCGGGGTGAACACTGAAGCTTTCTTT
TRBV7-2	.	TRBJ1-5	.	CASSLARGAGQPQHF	TGTGCCAGCAGCTTAGCGAGGGGGGCCGGTCAGCCCCAGCATTTT
TRBV19	.	TRBJ1-1	TRBD1	CASRIPGTGKAFF	TGTGCCAGTAGGATTCCCGGGACAGGGAAGGCTTTCTTT
TRBV7-9	.	TRBJ2-7	.	CASSLGSLWAEQYF	TGTGCCAGCAGCTTAGGGTCCCTATGGGCAGAGCAGTACTTC
TRBV29-1	.	TRBJ2-1	.	CSVGEQQQFF	TGCAGCGTGGGAGAACAGCAGCAGTTCTTC
TRBV28	few	TRBJ2-7	TRBD2	CASSSAGGAYEQYF	TGTGCCAGCAGTTCCGCGGGAGGGGCCTACGAGCAGTACTTC
TRBV28	.	TRBJ2-7	.	CASSLGGRPPSEQYF	TGTGCCAGCAGTTTAGGGGGACGGCCCCCGTCCGAGCAGTACTTC
TRBV5-5	.	TRBJ2-2	.	CASSWVANTGELFF	TGTGCCAGCTCCTGGGTTGCGAACACCGGGGAGCTGTTTTTT
TRBV27	.	TRBJ2-5	.	CASSPLRGGQETQYF	TGTGCCAGCAGTCCCTTAAGGGGCGGACAAGAGACCCAGTACTTC
TRBV4-1	.	TRBJ2-3	TRBD2	CASSQDAASGTRDTQYF	TGCGCCAGCAGCCAAGATGCCGCTAGCGGGACCCGAGATACGCAGTATTTT
TRBV27	.	TRBJ1-5	.	CAAGGNQPQHF	TGTGCAGCGGGGGGGAATCAGCCCCAGCATTTT
TRBV19	.	TRBJ2-7	.	CASSIGHGSYEQYF	TGTGCCAGTAGTATTGGGCACGGTAGCTACGAGCAGTACTTC
TRBV30	.	TRBJ2-7	.	CAWTRGGEQYF	TGTGCCTGGACTAGAGGTGGCGAGCAGTACTTC
TRBV4-2	.	TRBJ2-7	.	CASSQGPSYEQYF	TGTGCCAGCAGCCAAGGGCCATCCTACGAGCAGTACTTC
TRBV10-3	.	TRBJ1-1	.	CAISESGKPNTEAFF	TGTGCCATCAGTGAGTCGGGCAAGCCGAACACTGAAGCTTTCTTT
TRBV7-2	.	TRBJ1-1	TRBD1	CASTSRQGTEAFF	TGTGCCAGCACCTCACGACAGGGCACTGAAGCTTTCTTT
TRBV7-9	.	TRBJ2-7	TRBD2	CASSRGGDYEQYF	TGTGCCAGCAGCCGGGGGGGAGACTACGAGCAGTACTTC
TRBV5-1	once	TRBJ2-3	TRBD1	CASRGTGGSDTQYF	TGCGCCAGCAGAGGGACAGGGGGCTCGGATACGCAGTATTTT
TRBV7-2	.	TRBJ2-7	TRBD1	CASSPRTGGSSYEQYF	TGTGCCAGCAGCCCCCGGACAGGGGGGAGCTCCTACGAGCAGTACTTC
TRBV20-1	.	TRBJ2-7	TRBD1	CSATRQGHNF	TGCAGTGCTACCCGACAGGGACACAACTTC
TRBV10-3	.	TRBJ2-7	.	CAISSATTTGTYEQYF	TGTGCCATCAGCAGCGCTACGACGACAGGTACCTACGAGCAGTACTTC
TRBV29-1	.	TRBJ2-5	TRBD1	CSARSGGQGETQYF	TGCAGCGCAAGGTCTGGTGGACAGGGAGAGACCCAGTACTTC
TRBV6-1	.	TRBJ2-7	TRBD1	CASSSRGSYEQYF	TGTGCCAGCAGTAGCAGGGGGTCCTACGAGCAGTACTTC
TRBV20-1	.	TRBJ2-7	.	CSSLRSYEQYF	TGCAGCAGCTTGCGCTCCTACGAGCAGTACTTC
TRBV7-8	.	TRBJ2-7	.	CASSLVGGPPYEQYF	TGTGCCAGCAGCTTAGTGGGCGGTCCCCCCTACGAGCAGTACTTC
TRBV5-6	.	TRBJ1-2	.	CASSFTNYGYTF	TGTGCCAGCAGCTTTACTAACTATGGCTACACCTTC
TRBV9	.	TRBJ1-2	.	CASTARVGANYGYTF	TGTGCCAGCACCGCGCGGGTTGGAGCGAACTATGGCTACACCTTC
TRBV29-1	few	TRBJ2-5	.	CSVESPSLGTQYF	TGCAGCGTTGAATCTCCGTCCCTCGGGACCCAGTACTTC
TRBV6-6	.	TRBJ1-4	TRBD1	CASMEQGGAKKLFF	TGTGCCAGCATGGAACAGGGGGGAGCGAAAAAACTGTTTTTT
TRBV4-3	.	TRBJ2-3	.	CASSRKTSTDTQYF	TGCGCCAGCAGCCGAAAAACTAGCACAGATACGCAGTATTTT
TRBV11-2	.	TRBJ1-1	.	CASSSEQGWAEAFF	TGTGCCAGCAGCTCGGAACAGGGTTGGGCTGAAGCTTTCTTT
TRBV7-2	.	TRBJ2-3	.	CASSLGGPSTDTQYF	TGTGCCAGCAGCTTAGGAGGGCCGAGCACAGATACGCAGTATTTT
TRBV7-8	.	TRBJ1-2	.	CASSLAGSLGYGYTF	TGTGCCAGCAGCTTAGCGGGAAGCCTGGGGTATGGCTACACCTTC
TRBV6-4	.	TRBJ2-2	.	CASSDSFSPNTGELFF	TGTGCCAGCAGTGACTCGTTTAGCCCGAACACCGGGGAGCTGTTTTTT
TRBV6-6	.	TRBJ2-3	.	CASSFVHTDTQYF	TGTGCCAGCAGTTTTGTTCACACAGATACGCAGTATTTT